This T cell receptor beta chain was sequenced during a study of breast tumors, draining lymph nodes, adjacent tissues. Axillary draining lymph nodes of breast cancer patients supplied the node samples. TCRdb processed the multiplex PCR reads anew with MiXCR; each CDR3 protein has one entry. The data show 170,000 or so distinct CDR3 sequences, 30% to 35% seen once. Study-level points and caveats: Luminal-like breast cancer showed significantly greater tumor-nontumor repertoire similarity than basal-like breast cancer did.

Regarding this clonotype: The antigen remains unidentified. This may come from a read error, since a much larger clone is one base off. Since the CDR3 does not end with the conserved phenylalanine or tryptophan, this likely comes from a read error.

The V segment lost 3 bases and the J segment 4 bases; nucleotides outside the gene matches: 12. This CDR3 is built from 19 residues. Germline V gene sequence: CDR1 SGHDT, CDR2 YYEEEE. The TCR sequence derives from a female donor with breast cancer. Some clones in this sample may be carry-over from other donors' samples. Sequenced: axillary lymph node tissue. The chain employs TRBV5-6 and TRBJ2-3; 15 positions agree with TRBD2. In DNA form, the CDR3 reads TGTGCCAGCAGCTCAATAGAGGGACTAGCGGGAGGATGGGCAGATACGCAGTATGTT. This sequence encodes CASSSIEGLAGGWADTQYV.